The next 19 T cell receptor beta chains were all read from a single sample in a study of long-term antiretroviral therapy in people with HIV. The run of the v3.0 immunoSEQ assay was at survey level. TCRdb's copy holds only in-frame clones and misses some; the assay was immunoSEQ multiplex PCR. Among about 17,000 clones listed, more than 70% were seen once. The input for sequencing was unsorted PBMCs, taken 0.1 years before starting antiretroviral therapy. The origin of the receptors is a man younger than 35 with HIV.

The rearrangement uses TRBV4-2 and TRBJ2-2; 11 nucleotides align to TRBD1. Germline CDR1 is LGHNA and CDR2 is YNFKEQ. The length of the CDR3 is 15 residues. V gave up 4 bases and J gave up 6 bases; unmatched junction bases: 4. CDR3 protein: CASSPGQGESGELFF. DNA of the CDR3: TGTGCCAGCAGCCCGGGACAGGGGGAATCCGGGGAGCTGTTTTTT.

The genes are TRBV4-3 and TRBJ1-2; D is possibly TRBD1 (6 bases). Trimming left V 1 base short and J 4 bases short, with 16 bases between. The germline gives CDR1 LGHNA, CDR2 YSLEER. CDR3 length: 16 amino acids. For the CDR3, the DNA is TGCGCCAGCAGCCAAGGGGCAGGGGAGTTCGGCTATGGCTACACCTTC. The encoded protein is CASSQGAGEFGYGYTF.

This chain uses TRBV12-5 with TRBJ2-2; TRBD2 agrees at 12 bases. This CDR3 is 19 amino acids long. Germline V lookup: CDR1 LGHNT, CDR2 FRNRAP. With V trimmed by 5 bases and J by 4 bases, 14 bases remained unmatched. The CDR3 sequence is CASGATGLAGPFVTGELFF. Here the CDR3 DNA reads TGTGCTAGTGGTGCTACGGGACTAGCGGGTCCTTTTGTCACCGGGGAGCTGTTTTTT.

The chain uses TRBV19 and TRBJ1-1; D uncertain. CDR1 and CDR2 from the germline V gene are LNHDA and SQIVND (reference sequence). There are 15 residues in the CDR3. Trimming took off 5 bases at V and 2 bases at J, with 15 bases between the two ends. CDR3: CASSGGGGVNTEAFF. DNA for the CDR3: TGTGCCAGTAGTGGCGGAGGAGGAGTTAACACTGAAGCTTTCTTT.

The sample holds a few counts of this clone. The V and J genes are TRBV4-2 and TRBJ1-3; tentative D call: TRBD1 (6 bases). This CDR3 contains 16 residues. The V gene lost 0 bases and the J gene lost 0 bases, with 9 bases spanning the gap. Germline V gene lookup returns CDR1 LGHNA and CDR2 YNFKEQ. The CDR3: CASSQDGDNSGNTIYF. CDR3 bases: TGTGCCAGCAGCCAAGATGGGGACAACTCTGGAAACACCATATATTTT.

This sequence joins TRBV9 and TRBJ2-2, with D perhaps matching TRBD1 (5 bases). The CDR3 runs to 14 residues. V lost 3 bases and J lost 4, with 10 bases in between. Germline loops: CDR1 SGDLS, CDR2 YYNGEE. The DNA of the CDR3 is TGTGCCAGCAGCGATGACAGACTCACCGGGGAGCTGTTTTTT. Amino acids: CASSDDRLTGELFF.

The chain carries TRBV28 and TRBJ1-4; TRBD1 matches at 7 bases. Germline V CDR1 and CDR2: MDHEN, SYDVKM. J gave up 5 bases and V 6 bases, and 9 bases lay outside the gene matches. The CDR3 totals 15 residues. The CDR3: CASSQTGVGNEKLFF. The CDR3 DNA is TGTGCCAGCAGCCAAACAGGGGTAGGAAATGAAAAACTGTTTTTT.

CDR3 nucleotides: TGTGCCAGCAGCTTAGAAGGAGATAAAAGCTCCTACAATGAGCAGTTCTTC. Translation: CASSLEGDKSSYNEQFF. The V call is TRBV7-9, the J call TRBJ2-1; no clear D. The CDR3 has 17 residues. The germline V gene encodes CDR1 SEHNR and CDR2 FQNEAQ (reference sequence). Trimming shortened V by 1 base and J by 0 bases, and 13 bases separated the two germline ends.

The chain joins TRBV4-3 to TRBJ2-5; TRBD2 agrees at 8 bases. Per the germline V gene, CDR1 is LGHNA and CDR2 is YSLEER. The CDR3 contains 15 residues. V shed 0 bases, J shed 6 bases, and the junction held 6 bases outside the gene matches. The CDR3 DNA follows: TGCGCCAGCAGCCAAGATGCGGGGGGATGGAAGACCCAGTACTTC. Translated: CASSQDAGGWKTQYF.

The chain links TRBV6-6 to TRBJ2-1; 7 nucleotides agree with TRBD1. The CDR3 is 15 amino acids. Germline-derived CDR1 and CDR2 are MNHNY and SVGAGI (reference sequence). The J segment lost 1 base and the V segment lost 4 bases, leaving 4 bases of the junction unmatched. The CDR3 sequence is CASSSGGWSYNEQFF. The CDR3 nucleotides are TGTGCCAGCAGTTCAGGGGGTTGGTCCTACAATGAGCAGTTCTTC.

The chain joins TRBV19 to TRBJ2-7, with D possibly TRBD2 on 5 matching bases. CDR1 and CDR2 from the germline V gene are LNHDA and SQIVND (reference sequence). The V and J ends lost 3 bases and 7 bases respectively, with 16 bases between them. The CDR3 length is 14 residues. CDR3 nucleotide sequence: TGTGCCAGTAGTATCAAGTCCGGGAATTGGGAGCAGTACTTC. Translation gives CASSIKSGNWEQYF. The whole variable domain, filled in from reference TRBV19 and TRBJ2-7, reads DGGITQSPKYLFRKEGQNVTLSCEQNLNHDAMYWYRQDPGQGLRLIYYSQIVNDFQKGDIAEGYSVSREKKESFPLTVTSAQKNPTAFYLCASSIKSGNWEQYFGPGTRLTVT.

A single count supports this clone. The chain recombines TRBV5-6 with TRBJ2-7, with TRBD1 matching 9 bases. Losses at the gene ends were 4 bases for V and 5 bases for J; bases not matched to a gene: 10. The germline gives CDR1 SGHDT, CDR2 YYEEEE. The CDR3 runs 15 residues. For the CDR3, the DNA is TGTGCCAGCAGCAAGTCCGGGACAGGGTTCGACGAGCAGTACTTC. Amino acids: CASSKSGTGFDEQYF.

The chain joins TRBV6-1 to TRBJ2-1; D unclear. The V and J ends lost 4 bases and 7 bases respectively, with 20 bases between them. CDR1 is MNHNS, CDR2 SASEGT, per germline. This CDR3 is built from 16 residues. CDR3 sequence (DNA): TGTGCCAGCAGTGGTACCGCGGTGAATTCTGGAAATGAGCAGTTCTTC. As protein: CASSGTAVNSGNEQFF.

A remark on this clone: The junction does not match germline at one end; this may be a read error. This sequence joins TRBV11-2 and TRBJ1-1; 7 bases line up with TRBD1. The germline CDR1 and CDR2 sequences are SGHAT and FQNNGV. This CDR3 contains 16 residues. CDR3 coding DNA: TGCGCCAGCAGCCAAGACCTACAGGGGTATTACACTGAAGCTTTCTTT. This sequence encodes CASSQDLQGYYTEAFF.

V and J are TRBV19 and TRBJ1-2, with D unresolved. Between the trimmed V and J ends, which lost 3 bases and 0 bases, there was a span of 5 bases. Looked up from germline, CDR1 is LNHDA and CDR2 is SQIVND (reference sequence). This CDR3 spans 13 amino acids. In nucleotides, the CDR3 is TGTGCCAGTAGTATCAGGACTAACTATGGCTACACCTTC. Protein: CASSIRTNYGYTF.

The CDR3 here is CASSAGQGRNQPQHF. For the CDR3, the DNA is TGTGCCAGCAGCGCCGGACAGGGGAGGAATCAGCCCCAGCATTTT. The V gene is TRBV6-5, the J gene TRBJ1-5, with 9 bases lining up with TRBD1. V was pared by 6 bases and J by 4 bases, with 7 bases of the junction left unmatched. The V gene's germline CDR1 is MNHEY and CDR2 SVGAGI. This CDR3 contains 15 residues.

This chain joins TRBV2 and TRBJ1-2, with D uncertain. This CDR3 spans 14 amino acids. Germline V gene sequence: CDR1 SNHLY, CDR2 FYNNEI. The V end was cut by 6 bases, the J end by 7 bases, with 18 bases between. CDR3 sequence (DNA): TGTGCCAGCAGGGGAGAGCAGTCGACTGTTGGCTACACCTTC. It codes for CASRGEQSTVGYTF.

The J gene is TRBJ2-3, the V gene TRBV9; D unclear. The germline V and J ends were trimmed by 6 bases and 0 bases, with 11 bases remaining between them. There are 14 residues in the CDR3. Germline CDR1 SGDLS, CDR2 YYNGEE. The CDR3 loop reads CASTLDGSTDTQYF. The CDR3 DNA follows: TGTGCCAGCACACTTGACGGAAGCACAGATACGCAGTATTTT.

This clone was found once. The chain joins TRBV7-2 to TRBJ2-7; either TRBD1 or TRBD2 may fit D (5 bases each). This CDR3 has 16 residues. Per the germline V gene, CDR1 is SGHTA and CDR2 is FQGNSA. Trimming removed 5 bases from V and 2 bases from J, with 19 bases in between. CDR3 amino acids: CASSTRSRVGPYEQYF. In DNA, the CDR3 is TGTGCCAGCAGCACCCGAAGTCGAGTGGGACCCTACGAGCAGTACTTC.